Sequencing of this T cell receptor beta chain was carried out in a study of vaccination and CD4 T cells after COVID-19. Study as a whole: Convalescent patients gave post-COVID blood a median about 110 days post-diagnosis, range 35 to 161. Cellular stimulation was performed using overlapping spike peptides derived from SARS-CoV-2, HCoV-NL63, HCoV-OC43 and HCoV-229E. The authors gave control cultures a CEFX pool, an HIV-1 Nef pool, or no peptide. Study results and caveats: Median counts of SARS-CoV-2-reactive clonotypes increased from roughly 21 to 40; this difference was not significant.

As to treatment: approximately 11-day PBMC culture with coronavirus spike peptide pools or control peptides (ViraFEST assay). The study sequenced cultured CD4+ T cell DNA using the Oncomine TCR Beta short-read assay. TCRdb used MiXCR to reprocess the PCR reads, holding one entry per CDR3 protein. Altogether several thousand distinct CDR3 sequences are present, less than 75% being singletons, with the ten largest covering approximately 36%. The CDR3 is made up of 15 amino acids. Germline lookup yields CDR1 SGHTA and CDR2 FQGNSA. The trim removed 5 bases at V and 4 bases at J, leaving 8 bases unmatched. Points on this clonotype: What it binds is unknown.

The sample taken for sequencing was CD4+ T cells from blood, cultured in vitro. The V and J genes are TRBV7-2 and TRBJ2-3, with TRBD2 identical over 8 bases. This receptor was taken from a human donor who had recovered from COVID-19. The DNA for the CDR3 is TGTGCCAGCAGCCCCACGGGGGGGCCCCCAGATACGCAGTATTTT. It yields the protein CASSPTGGPPDTQYF.